This T cell receptor beta chain was identified during a study of T cells in localized non-small cell lung cancer. The study, taken as a whole, reports: Sequencing was restricted to one tumor region; therefore, heterogeneity remains possible. Density of T cells in blood, when higher, went with longer overall survival. Compared with tumor, uninvolved adjacent lung displayed greater T cell clonality, ranking highest overall. A median of 57 clones ranked among the top 100 in tumor appeared in adjacent lung.

TCRdb's copy holds only in-frame clones and misses some; the assay was immunoSEQ multiplex PCR. The sample consists of 6,500 or so clones, around 49% of them appearing once. V was clipped by 4 bases and J by 8 bases; unmatched bases: 14. The CDR3 runs 16 residues. The germline V gene encodes CDR1 SGHNT and CDR2 YENEEA. This clone was detected a few times. The antigen remains unidentified. The source is a man aged 40-75 years with stage I lung adenocarcinoma. The specimen was lymph node tissue, collected before any cancer treatment. The chain links TRBV11-3 to TRBJ2-1; 7 positions match TRBD2. As DNA, the CDR3 is TGTGCCAGCAGCTCCCCTAGCGGCAGGACGTGGGATGAGCAGTTCTTC. It yields the protein CASSSPSGRTWDEQFF.